One and the same sample provided the 27 T cell receptor beta chains below, sequenced in a study of blood T cell repertoires in COVID-19 (TCRdb year 2020). The library was built by means of the immunoSEQ multiplex PCR assay. TCRdb stores this immuneACCESS table with in-frame sequences only. Part of the clones is absent; in the studies checked, under half of the shortfall reflects unresolved V genes, and no reason is known for the rest. In this sample the table shows around 140,000 clones, around 88% of which occur a single time. The ten largest clones take up 18% of the sample. Sequenced: peripheral blood. All receptors derive from a man in his fifties with active or convalescent COVID-19.

This sequence joins TRBV10-1 and TRBJ2-1, with 7 positions matching TRBD1. The CDR3 covers 16 residues. V was clipped by 4 bases and J by 1 base; unmatched bases: 7. Looked up from germline, CDR1 is WNHNN and CDR2 is SYGVQD (reference sequence). Here the CDR3 DNA reads TGCGCCAGCAGTGTTTTCGAGGGGGCATCCTACAATGAGCAGTTCTTC. Protein product: CASSVFEGASYNEQFF.

This sequence joins TRBV5-1 and TRBJ2-5; 8 nucleotides align to TRBD2. The CDR3 runs 14 residues. J was trimmed by 4 bases and V by 1 base; bases with no gene match: 3. Germline CDR1 and CDR2: SGHRS and YFSETQ. The CDR3 is CASSLTLAGETQYF. The CDR3 bases are TGCGCCAGCAGCTTGACCCTAGCGGGAGAGACCCAGTACTTC.

Notes on this clone: The junction and the germline gene differ at one end; a read error may be behind it. The CDR3, as DNA: TGTGCCAGCAGTTTAGCGCTCGGGGGAAGCTATGGCTACACCTTC. Residues: CASSLALGGSYGYTF. The rearrangement joins TRBV7-8 to TRBJ1-2; perhaps TRBD1 as D (5 bases). The CDR3 sequence is 15 residues long. The germline gives CDR1 SGHVS, CDR2 FQNEAQ.

The V and J genes are TRBV10-2 and TRBJ2-1; 7 bases agree with TRBD1. Germline assignment: CDR1 WSHSY and CDR2 SAAADI. The CDR3 totals 16 residues. The V segment lost 2 bases and the J segment 8 bases; nucleotides outside the gene matches: 12. The CDR3 reads CASSEGAGGLADEQFF. The CDR3 DNA reads as TGCGCCAGCAGTGAGGGGGCAGGGGGTTTGGCCGATGAGCAGTTCTTC.

This chain joins TRBV28 and TRBJ1-4; tentatively, D is TRBD1 (5 bases). Trimming removed 3 bases from V and 1 base from J, with 12 bases in between. Germline-derived CDR1 and CDR2 are MDHEN and SYDVKM. The CDR3 has 16 residues. The CDR3 DNA reads as TGTGCCAGCAGTTTGAGGGGAGGAGGAACTAATGAAAAACTGTTTTTT. Translating gives CASSLRGGGTNEKLFF.

The chain carries TRBV5-4 and TRBJ2-7, with unresolved D. V gave up 1 base and J gave up 1 base, with 9 bases separating them. The CDR3 is 14 residues long. Germline V lookup: CDR1 SGHNT, CDR2 YYREEE (reference sequence). The CDR3 nucleotides are TGTGCCAGCAGCTTGTTAACAGAATCCTACGAGCAGTACTTC. Translating it yields CASSLLTESYEQYF.

This chain links TRBV6-6 with TRBJ2-7, with 7 bases fitting TRBD2. Trimming took 2 bases from V and 7 from J; bases not matched to a gene: 2. The germline V gene has CDR1 MNHNY and CDR2 SVGAGI (reference sequence). This CDR3 is built from 12 residues. CDR3 in amino acids: CASSYPGGEQYF. CDR3 sequence (DNA): TGTGCCAGCAGTTACCCCGGGGGGGAGCAGTACTTC.

V and J are TRBV11-2 and TRBJ2-1; the D gene is possibly TRBD2 (6 bases). CDR3 size: 15 residues. Trimming removed 1 base from V and 6 bases from J, with 13 bases in between. Germline V gene lookup returns CDR1 SGHAT and CDR2 FQNNGV. The CDR3: CASSLGLVGGNEQFF. CDR3 DNA: TGTGCCAGCAGCTTAGGGCTAGTGGGGGGCAATGAGCAGTTCTTC.

The V gene is TRBV7-7, the J gene TRBJ2-1; D perhaps matches TRBD2 (6 bases). Germline CDR1 reads SSHAT; CDR2 reads FNYEAQ (reference sequence). There are 13 residues in the CDR3. V lost 5 bases, J lost 6 bases, and 11 bases lay in between. CDR3 sequence: CASSTGTGNEQFF. DNA of the CDR3: TGTGCCAGCAGCACGGGGACTGGCAATGAGCAGTTCTTC.

The rearrangement joins TRBV25-1 to TRBJ1-2; a weak D match, TRBD1 (6 bases). This CDR3 comprises 13 residues. Trimming removed 7 bases at V and 4 bases at J, with 13 bases between. Germline CDR1 reads MGHDK; CDR2 reads SYGVNS. The CDR3 spells CASTSRGSYGYTF. Written as DNA, the CDR3 is TGTGCCAGCACTTCCAGGGGAAGCTATGGCTACACCTTC.

The chain uses TRBV2 and TRBJ1-1, with D perhaps TRBD1 (6 bases). Trimming cost V 5 bases and J 4 bases, with 14 bases left between them. This CDR3 comprises 14 residues. Per the germline V gene, CDR1 is SNHLY and CDR2 is FYNNEI. This CDR3 is CASSLSGVGTEAFF. In DNA form, the CDR3 reads TGTGCCAGCAGTCTCTCAGGGGTTGGCACTGAAGCTTTCTTT.

The rearrangement links TRBV27 to TRBJ2-2, with 8 bases that match TRBD1. The length of the CDR3 is 16 residues. Trimming cost V 3 bases and J 6 bases; bases outside gene matches: 9. The germline V gene has CDR1 MNHEY and CDR2 SMNVEV (reference sequence). CDR3 loop: CASSFSGQVPAGELFF. CDR3 DNA: TGTGCCAGCAGTTTCTCGGGACAGGTCCCCGCCGGGGAGCTGTTTTTT.

This clone was detected only once. The V gene is TRBV19, the J gene TRBJ1-2, with TRBD1 matching 8 bases. Germline assignment: CDR1 LNHDA and CDR2 SQIVND (reference sequence). Germline trimming cut 6 bases from V and 1 base from J; bases unmatched to any gene: 4. The CDR3 covers 14 residues. The CDR3 sequence is CASRIQGVNYGYTF. CDR3 nucleotide sequence: TGTGCCAGTAGGATACAGGGGGTTAACTATGGCTACACCTTC.

The chain's CDR3 is CASTPGLEDYEQYF. The CDR3 bases are TGTGCCAGCACCCCTGGACTGGAAGACTACGAGCAGTACTTC. The V and J genes are TRBV28 and TRBJ2-7, with D perhaps TRBD2 (5 bases). Per germline, CDR1 MDHEN and CDR2 SYDVKM. The CDR3 sequence is 14 residues long. The ends were cut back, 7 bases at V and 3 bases at J, with 16 bases in the middle.

CDR3 DNA: TGTGCCAGCAGCTCCGGGACAGGGAGCTCCTACAATGAGCAGTTCTTC. Protein product: CASSSGTGSSYNEQFF. This chain joins TRBV7-7 and TRBJ2-1; 9 positions match TRBD1. The CDR3 is made up of 16 amino acids. Trimming cost V 4 bases and J 0 bases; bases outside gene matches: 4. Germline V lookup: CDR1 SSHAT, CDR2 FNYEAQ (reference sequence).

The chain uses TRBV5-1 and TRBJ1-2; TRBD1 matches at 7 bases. Germline assignment: CDR1 SGHRS and CDR2 YFSETQ. The CDR3 loop spans 13 amino acids. The trim removed 0 bases at V and 6 bases at J, leaving 2 bases unmatched. CDR3 in amino acids: CASSLAQGDGYTF. In nucleotides, the CDR3 is TGCGCCAGCAGCTTGGCGCAGGGGGATGGCTACACCTTC.

The CDR3: CASSLEGGQFYEQYF. The CDR3 DNA follows: TGTGCCAGCAGCCTAGAGGGGGGACAGTTCTACGAGCAGTACTTC. This sequence joins TRBV6-5 and TRBJ2-7, with a weak D call TRBD1 (7 bases). Germline-derived CDR1 and CDR2 are MNHEY and SVGAGI. The CDR3 consists of 15 residues. Trimming left V 6 bases short and J 3 bases short, with 18 bases between.

V is TRBV6-6 and J is TRBJ1-5; 7 positions agree with TRBD1. Germline loops: CDR1 MNHNY, CDR2 SVGAGI (reference sequence). The CDR3 is 19 amino acids. The V segment lost 5 bases and the J segment 6 bases; nucleotides outside the gene matches: 22. CDR3 sequence: CASSPSLSNRGMESQPQHF. DNA for the CDR3: TGTGCCAGCAGTCCAAGTTTGAGCAACAGGGGAATGGAGAGTCAGCCCCAGCATTTT.

The sample holds a few counts of this clone. The rearrangement joins TRBV14 to TRBJ2-3; TRBD2 matches at 8 bases. The CDR3 runs 16 residues. Germline assignment: CDR1 SGHDN and CDR2 FVKESK. With V trimmed by 1 base and J by 8 bases, 11 bases remained unmatched. The CDR3 sequence is CASSQGLAGRGGTQYF. The CDR3 DNA reads as TGTGCCAGCAGCCAAGGCCTAGCGGGCCGGGGGGGTACGCAGTATTTT.

This chain links TRBV6-5 with TRBJ2-7; D not certain. The V gene lost 0 bases and the J gene lost 0 bases, with 9 bases spanning the gap. The germline V gene encodes CDR1 MNHEY and CDR2 SVGAGI. CDR3 length: 15 residues. In DNA form, the CDR3 reads TGTGCCAGCAGTTACTCGTTTCCAGTCTCCTACGAGCAGTACTTC. Translation gives CASSYSFPVSYEQYF.

This chain uses TRBV24-1 with TRBJ2-6; weak D call: TRBD1 (6 bases). CDR1 is KGHDR and CDR2 is SFDVKD in the germline V gene. V was shortened by 6 bases and J by 3 bases, with 11 bases between the two germline ends. The CDR3 runs 15 residues. The CDR3 here is CATSSHRVGANVLTF. The CDR3 DNA follows: TGTGCCACCAGTTCCCACAGGGTTGGGGCCAACGTCCTGACTTTC.

The rearrangement uses TRBV28 and TRBJ2-7; 10 positions match TRBD1. The germline gives CDR1 MDHEN, CDR2 SYDVKM. The V segment lost 5 bases and the J segment 4 bases; nucleotides outside the gene matches: 5. The CDR3 sequence is 14 residues long. CDR3 DNA sequence: TGTGCCAGCAGTCCGACAGGGGGCGGGTACGAGCAGTACTTC. It is translated as CASSPTGGGYEQYF.

J is TRBJ2-1 and V is TRBV7-7; D might be TRBD1 (6 bases). With 5 bases removed from V and 0 bases from J, the gap between germline ends came to 17 bases. Germline loops: CDR1 SSHAT, CDR2 FNYEAQ (reference sequence). CDR3 length: 17 residues. The CDR3 bases are TGTGCCAGCAGCCCGCGGAGTTGGGACATCTCCTACAATGAGCAGTTCTTC. This gives the protein CASSPRSWDISYNEQFF.

This chain joins TRBV5-1 and TRBJ2-5; no definite D call. V shed 4 bases and J shed 5 bases, with 9 bases lying between them. Germline V gives CDR1 SGHRS, CDR2 YFSETQ. This CDR3 is built from 12 residues. The CDR3 DNA is TGCGCCAGCAGCCCAAGCCTTGAGACCCAGTACTTC. Amino acid sequence: CASSPSLETQYF.

The chain is built from TRBV5-1 and TRBJ1-1, with D hard to call. The CDR3 has 15 amino acids. V was trimmed by 0 bases and J by 2 bases, leaving 11 bases between them. Germline CDR1 is SGHRS and CDR2 is YFSETQ. CDR3 coding DNA: TGCGCCAGCAGCTTGGCCCCCGGAGCAAACACTGAAGCTTTCTTT. The encoded protein is CASSLAPGANTEAFF. The full variable domain, rest sourced from reference TRBV5-1 and TRBJ1-1, is KAGVTQTPRYLIKTRGQQVTLSCSPISGHRSVSWYQQTPGQGLQFLFEYFSETQRNKGNFPGRFSGRQFSNSRSEMNVSTLELGDSALYLCASSLAPGANTEAFFGQGTRLTVV.

This clone was recorded a few times. CDR3 region: CASTGEQYF. Written as DNA, the CDR3 is TGTGCCAGCACGGGGGAGCAGTACTTC. The chain recombines TRBV28 with TRBJ2-7, with a possible D match to TRBD2 (5 bases). The CDR3 has 9 residues. Germline CDR1 is MDHEN and CDR2 is SYDVKM. Between the trimmed V and J ends, which lost 7 bases and 7 bases, there was a span of 5 bases.

V usage is TRBV6-6 and J usage is TRBJ1-6; TRBD1 aligns across 8 bases. Germline values: CDR1 MNHNY, CDR2 SVGAGI (reference sequence). The junction had 3 bases not matched to a gene; V was cut back by 5 bases and J by 9 bases. The CDR3 contains 13 residues. The CDR3 bases are TGTGCCAGCAGTCAGGGGGCAGGTTCACCCCTCCACTTT. Protein product: CASSQGAGSPLHF.